One and the same sample provided the 8 T cell receptor beta chains below, sequenced in a study of Ad26.COV2.S vaccination and SARS-CoV-2 variants (dated by TCRdb to 2020 to 2023). The library was prepared using the immunoSEQ multiplex PCR assay. TCRdb limited this immuneACCESS table to in-frame rearrangements with V and J called. A share of clones is missing; checked studies link under half to unresolved V genes, and the rest is unexplained. This sample is represented by a few hundred thousand clones; 90% of them were singletons. The ten most abundant clones make up about 12% of the sample. The treatment or condition tag for this specimen amounts to: around 19 received Ad26.COV2.S at low or high dose, single or two shots; roughly five received placebo; per-sample allocation not given. For vaccine and placebo recipients, repertoires were sequenced using samples collected on day 63 after the first injection.

Sequenced here: peripheral blood, sampled in a trial of Ad26.COV2.S vaccine versus placebo. These receptors were taken from a person aged 18-65 years who received the Ad26.COV2.S COVID-19 vaccine or a placebo.

The CDR3 DNA sequence: TGTGCCAGCAGCGGAGGGGGCACCGGGACAGGGGCATCACCCCTCCACTTT. It codes for CASSGGGTGTGASPLHF. The V call is TRBV9, the J call TRBJ1-6, with 10 bases fitting TRBD1. V lost 3 bases and J lost 10; bases outside the gene matches: 13. Per germline, CDR1 SGDLS and CDR2 YYNGEE. The CDR3 loop spans 17 amino acids.

In DNA, the CDR3 is TGTGCTAGTGGTTTGGTACTGCGGACAGGTTTCACCGGGGAGCTGTTTTTT. It encodes CASGLVLRTGFTGELFF. The chain is built from TRBV12-5 and TRBJ2-2; 7 nucleotides agree with TRBD1. The CDR3 runs to 17 residues. Trimming took 0 bases from V and 4 from J; bases not matched to a gene: 8. Germline CDR1 and CDR2: LGHNT and FRNRAP.

This clone was counted a single time. This rearrangement joins TRBV7-2 to TRBJ2-7, with D maybe TRBD1 (6 bases). V lost 7 bases and J 1 base, leaving 11 bases between the germline ends. Germline CDR1 reads SGHTA; CDR2 reads FQGNSA. This CDR3 has 13 amino acids. The chain's CDR3 is CASTPDRSYEQYF. In DNA form, the CDR3 reads TGTGCCAGCACCCCGGACAGATCCTACGAGCAGTACTTC. Full variable domain (rest looked up from reference TRBV7-2 and TRBJ2-7): GAGVSQSPSNKVTEKGKDVELRCDPISGHTALYWYRQSLGQGLEFLIYFQGNSAPDKSGLPSDRFSAERTGGSVSTLTIQRTQQEDSAVYLCASTPDRSYEQYFGPGTRLTVT.

V and J are TRBV6-4 and TRBJ1-4; D not certain. Germline values: CDR1 MRHNA, CDR2 SNTAGT. This CDR3 has 15 amino acids. The V gene lost 5 bases and the J gene lost 7 bases, with 17 bases spanning the gap. The CDR3 is CASSINPGPREKLFF. The DNA for the CDR3 is TGTGCCAGCAGTATAAATCCGGGCCCACGTGAAAAACTGTTTTTT.

This rearrangement joins TRBV21-1 to TRBJ2-3. TRBV21-1 is a recognized pseudogene. The CDR3 runs 17 residues. This CDR3 reads CASSKSPRDHHTDTQYF. The CDR3 DNA sequence: TGTGCCAGCAGCAAATCCCCTCGGGACCACCACACAGATACGCAGTATTTT.

Notes on this clone: Other nucleotide sequences from this sample produce the same CDR3. The rearrangement links TRBV9 to TRBJ1-1; 7 bases fit TRBD1. With 0 bases clipped from V and 4 bases from J, the junction kept 3 bases outside the gene matches. The germline CDR1 and CDR2 sequences are SGDLS and YYNGEE. The CDR3 is made up of 14 amino acids. The CDR3 coding sequence is TGTGCCAGCAGCGTAGGACAGGGTGGCACTGAAGCTTTCTTT. This gives the protein CASSVGQGGTEAFF.

This clone showed up just once. V is TRBV6-5 and J is TRBJ1-1; D unresolved. The germline V gene encodes CDR1 MNHEY and CDR2 SVGAGI. Between the trimmed V and J ends, which lost 1 base and 1 base, there was a span of 7 bases. CDR3 length: 14 amino acids. The CDR3 sequence is CASSYYFGNTEAFF. CDR3 DNA: TGTGCCAGCAGTTACTATTTCGGGAACACTGAAGCTTTCTTT.

This clone was recorded only once. This sequence joins TRBV7-8 and TRBJ2-1; D perhaps matches TRBD1 (8 bases). This CDR3 has 16 residues. CDR1 is SGHVS and CDR2 is FQNEAQ in the germline V gene. V was shortened by 5 bases and J by 9 bases, with 23 bases between the two germline ends. The CDR3 here is CASSVQGGSFTSEQFF. CDR3 in DNA: TGTGCCAGCAGCGTACAGGGGGGGTCCTTTACTTCTGAGCAGTTCTTC.